Each of the 26 T cell receptor beta chains below was sequenced from the same sample in a study of T cell repertoires in ileal Crohn's disease. Data came from immunoSEQ multiplex PCR; TCRdb stores just in-frame clones and leaves some out. Among more than 5,500 clones, 60% to 85% were seen once, and the ten largest hold less than 6.5%. Time point defined: proximal margin of the surgical specimen (macroscopically non-inflamed). Sequences were obtained from ileal tissue. These receptors were obtained from an adult with Crohn's disease.

This rearrangement joins TRBV5-1 to TRBJ2-3, with TRBD1 as a possible D gene (5 bases). The CDR3 runs 15 residues. V dropped 1 base and J dropped 4 bases, with 13 bases sitting between them. Germline loops: CDR1 SGHRS, CDR2 YFSETQ. CDR3 sequence reads: CASSLPQGNADTQYF. The CDR3, as DNA: TGCGCCAGCAGCTTGCCCCAGGGTAACGCAGATACGCAGTATTTT.

Turning to this clone: Other nucleotide sequences in the sample specify the same CDR3. The chain has TRBV29-1 and TRBJ2-5; D remains ambiguous. The length of the CDR3 is 11 residues. Germline CDR1 and CDR2: SQVTM and ANQGSEA. Between the trimmed V and J ends, which lost 5 bases and 2 bases, there was a span of 6 bases. CDR3 in DNA: TGCAGCGTTCGGCTACAAGAGACCCAGTACTTC. The encoded protein is CSVRLQETQYF.

This rearrangement joins TRBV7-8 to TRBJ1-1, with D possibly matching TRBD1 (5 bases). This CDR3 has 13 residues. The V gene lost 5 bases and the J gene lost 7 bases, with 14 bases spanning the gap. In germline, CDR1 is SGHVS, CDR2 FQNEAQ. The CDR3, as DNA: TGTGCCAGCAGCCGAGAACAGGAAAATGAAGCTTTCTTT. The encoded protein is CASSREQENEAFF.

The chain couples TRBV30 to TRBJ1-2, with 9 bases fitting TRBD1. Germline V gene data show CDR1 as GTSNPN and CDR2 as SVGIG (reference sequence). Trimming removed 8 bases from V and 7 bases from J; junction bases left unmatched: 5. The CDR3 runs 11 residues. The CDR3 protein is CAGDRDRGYTF. CDR3 sequence (DNA): TGTGCCGGGGACAGGGACCGTGGCTACACCTTC.

The gene calls are TRBV4-3 and TRBJ1-1, with D possibly matching TRBD1 (5 bases). The ends were cut back, 0 bases at V and 5 bases at J, with 10 bases in the middle. The length of the CDR3 is 14 residues. Germline assignment: CDR1 LGHNA and CDR2 YSLEER. CDR3 sequence (DNA): TGCGCCAGCAGCCAAGATCAGGAGGGGACTGAAGCTTTCTTT. This encodes CASSQDQEGTEAFF.

A few counts support this clone. The chain is built from TRBV30 and TRBJ2-7, with 7 bases matching TRBD1. V lost 2 bases to trimming and J lost 3 bases; unmatched junction nucleotides: 7. Germline assignment: CDR1 GTSNPN and CDR2 SVGIG (reference sequence). The CDR3 has 14 residues. The CDR3 is CAWSQGQSNYEQYF. CDR3 bases: TGTGCCTGGAGTCAGGGACAGTCAAACTACGAGCAGTACTTC.

The rearrangement links TRBV7-2 to TRBJ2-1; D perhaps matches TRBD2 (5 bases). CDR1 and CDR2 (germline): SGHTA, FQGNSA. The V gene lost 2 bases and the J gene lost 7 bases, with 9 bases spanning the gap. CDR3 length: 13 residues. The DNA for the CDR3 is TGTGCCAGCAGCTTACTAGGAGGAAATGAGCAGTTCTTC. Translated: CASSLLGGNEQFF.

The chain has TRBV5-5 and TRBJ1-2; D is unresolved. The CDR3 runs 13 residues. Germline V gene lookup returns CDR1 SGHKS and CDR2 YYEKEE (reference sequence). The V and J ends lost 1 base and 8 bases respectively, with 12 bases between them. CDR3 nucleotide sequence: TGTGCCAGCAGCTTGATGTGGGGTAGCGGCTACACCTTC. Amino acids: CASSLMWGSGYTF.

CDR3 loop: CASSLAGLAGGQETQYF. For the CDR3, the DNA is TGTGCCAGCAGCTTAGCGGGGCTAGCGGGAGGACAAGAGACCCAGTACTTC. The chain recombines TRBV7-9 with TRBJ2-5, with 11 nucleotides matching TRBD2. This CDR3 region has 17 residues. Germline CDR1 reads SEHNR; CDR2 reads FQNEAQ (reference sequence). V lost 0 bases, J lost 2 bases, and 5 bases stayed unmatched.

The CDR3 DNA reads TGTGCCAGCAGCTTAGGGGACCCGGGGACAGGCTCCCAAGAGACCCAGTACTTC. Protein sequence: CASSLGDPGTGSQETQYF. V is TRBV7-2 and J is TRBJ2-5; 8 bases match TRBD1. Germline-derived CDR1 and CDR2 are SGHTA and FQGNSA. The CDR3 length is 18 residues. After removal of 1 base from V and 1 base from J, the junction contained 11 bases not matched to a gene.

This sequence joins TRBV6-1 and TRBJ2-7; TRBD1 agrees at 8 bases. The CDR3 extends over 15 amino acids. CDR1 MNHNS and CDR2 SASEGT come from the germline V gene. Trimming took 6 bases from V and 2 from J; bases not matched to a gene: 9. CDR3 region: CASRILQTGAYEQYF. CDR3 in DNA: TGTGCCAGCAGGATACTCCAGACAGGGGCCTACGAGCAGTACTTC.

V and J are TRBV6-5 and TRBJ2-7, with 9 bases that match TRBD1. V shed 5 bases and J 2 bases; nucleotides not matched to a gene: 4. In germline, CDR1 is MNHEY, CDR2 SVGAGI. This CDR3 is 14 amino acids long. This chain's CDR3 is CASSRDREAYEQYF. CDR3 in DNA: TGTGCCAGCAGTAGGGACAGGGAGGCCTACGAGCAGTACTTC.

The chain couples TRBV10-3 to TRBJ2-3, with 11 bases matching TRBD2. Germline trimming cut 4 bases from V and 5 bases from J; bases unmatched to any gene: 5. The CDR3 extends over 15 amino acids. CDR1 and CDR2 (germline): ENHRY, SYGVKD. CDR3: CAISGGSGRGDTQYF. The CDR3 nucleotides are TGTGCCATCAGTGGTGGTAGCGGGAGGGGAGATACGCAGTATTTT.

Note on this clone: At one of its ends the junction is not consistent with the germline gene, which may arise from a read error. The V and J genes are TRBV2 and TRBJ1-5; D not certain. CDR1 SNHLY and CDR2 FYNNEI come from the germline V gene. This CDR3 is 16 amino acids long. The DNA of the CDR3 is TGTGCCAGCAGCGAAGGCAGCCTGATGAACAATCAGCCCCAGCATTTT. Its translation is CASSEGSLMNNQPQHF.

The genes are TRBV4-3 and TRBJ2-1; the match to TRBD2 covers 9 bases. With V trimmed by 1 base and J by 6 bases, 1 base remained unmatched. The CDR3 consists of 14 residues. Germline V CDR1 and CDR2: LGHNA, YSLEER. The CDR3 loop is CASSQGGLANEQFF. CDR3 bases: TGCGCCAGCAGCCAAGGGGGACTAGCCAATGAGCAGTTCTTC.

The CDR3 region is CASGQGPISYEQYF. In nucleotides, the CDR3 is TGTGCCAGTGGACAGGGCCCCATCTCCTACGAGCAGTACTTC. The genes are TRBV5-6 and TRBJ2-7; 8 bases agree with TRBD1. The trim removed 8 bases at V and 0 bases at J, leaving 7 bases unmatched. The germline V gene encodes CDR1 SGHDT and CDR2 YYEEEE. The CDR3 contains 14 residues.

V gene TRBV9 combines with J gene TRBJ2-2; D assignment may be TRBD1 or TRBD2 (5 bases each). CDR3 length equals 17 residues. Germline-derived CDR1 and CDR2 are SGDLS and YYNGEE. V lost 0 bases to trimming and J lost 0 bases, with 12 bases between them. CDR3 nucleotide sequence: TGTGCCAGCAGCGTAGGAGGGGTCGCCACGAACACCGGGGAGCTGTTTTTT. Its protein is CASSVGGVATNTGELFF.

The chain employs TRBV19 and TRBJ2-1, with D hard to call. V was clipped by 2 bases and J by 9 bases, with 8 bases between them. Germline assignment: CDR1 LNHDA and CDR2 SQIVND (reference sequence). This CDR3 is 12 amino acids long. CDR3 DNA: TGTGCCAGTAGTATATTAGTAGGTGAGCAGTTCTTC. Encoded protein: CASSILVGEQFF.

The chain joins TRBV19 to TRBJ1-5, with TRBD1 identical over 11 bases. J gave up 5 bases and V 6 bases, and 3 bases lay outside the gene matches. Per the germline V gene, CDR1 is LNHDA and CDR2 is SQIVND (reference sequence). The CDR3 contains 14 residues. DNA of the CDR3: TGTGCCAGTAGGGACAGGGGGCAGGATCAGCCCCAGCATTTT. As protein: CASRDRGQDQPQHF.

This chain joins TRBV18 and TRBJ1-5; no clear D. The CDR3 is 16 amino acids. V shed 0 bases and J shed 2 bases, with 11 bases lying between them. Germline values: CDR1 KGHSH, CDR2 LQKENI. In nucleotides, the CDR3 is TGTGCCAGCTCACCACCTACGGGAGAGGGCAATCAGCCCCAGCATTTT. Translating gives CASSPPTGEGNQPQHF.

This clone has just one count. The CDR3 sequence: CASSENSYNEQFF. The CDR3 DNA reads as TGTGCCAGCAGCGAAAATTCCTACAATGAGCAGTTCTTC. The chain has TRBV5-4 and TRBJ2-1; D gene uncertain. CDR1 and CDR2 from the germline V gene are SGHNT and YYREEE (reference sequence). Trimming took 4 bases from V and 1 from J, leaving 6 bases between them. This CDR3 region has 13 residues.

This chain links TRBV28 with TRBJ2-3; D uncertain. The V and J ends lost 6 bases and 0 bases respectively, with 10 bases between them. Per the germline V gene, CDR1 is MDHEN and CDR2 is SYDVKM. CDR3 length equals 14 residues. The CDR3 loop is CASSRPGSTDTQYF. CDR3 in DNA: TGTGCCAGCAGCCGTCCGGGTAGCACAGATACGCAGTATTTT. Together with reference TRBV28 and TRBJ2-3, the CDR3 gives the full variable domain: DVKVTQSSRYLVKRTGEKVFLECVQDMDHENMFWYRQDPGLGLRLIYFSYDVKMKEKGDIPEGYSVSREKKERFSLILESASTNQTSMYLCASSRPGSTDTQYFGPGTRLTVL.

This clone was seen more than once but under ten times. The rearrangement links TRBV11-1 to TRBJ2-2, with 7 bases matching TRBD2. V was pared by 4 bases and J by 1 base, with 9 bases of the junction left unmatched. The germline V gene encodes CDR1 SGHAT and CDR2 FQDESV (reference sequence). The CDR3 runs to 17 residues. The CDR3 protein is CASSSGVGGGNTGELFF. The CDR3, as DNA: TGTGCCAGCAGCTCCGGGGTTGGCGGGGGGAACACCGGGGAGCTGTTTTTT.

V usage is TRBV21-1 and J usage is TRBJ1-6; the D call TRBD1 from the table was never checked on the DNA. TRBV21-1 is a pseudogene locus. The CDR3 is made up of 19 amino acids. The CDR3 here is CASTLTLPEQGRVGSPLHF. For the CDR3, the DNA is TGTGCCAGCACCCTGACCCTGCCGGAACAGGGCAGGGTTGGTTCACCCCTCCACTTT.

The J gene is TRBJ1-1, the V gene TRBV5-5; 8 bases line up with TRBD1. This CDR3 contains 14 residues. CDR1 is SGHKS and CDR2 is YYEKEE in the germline V gene (reference sequence). Losses at the gene ends were 9 bases for V and 6 bases for J; bases not matched to a gene: 13. CDR3 in DNA: TGTGCCACCTCTCCGGACAGGGTGGTCCCTGAAGCTTTCTTT. Protein product: CATSPDRVVPEAFF. The complete variable domain, with remaining parts taken from reference TRBV5-5 and TRBJ1-1, reads DAGVTQSPTHLIKTRGQQVTLRCSPISGHKSVSWYQQVLGQGPQFIFQYYEKEERGRGNFPDRFSARQFPNYSSELNVNALLLGDSALYLCATSPDRVVPEAFFGQGTRLTVV.

V and J are TRBV6-1 and TRBJ2-3, with a tentative D call TRBD2 (6 bases). The CDR3 has 14 amino acids. The germline CDR1 and CDR2 sequences are MNHNS and SASEGT. Between the trimmed V and J ends, which lost 6 bases and 2 bases, there was a span of 12 bases. CDR3 sequence (DNA): TGTGCCAGCAGCCCCGGGGGAAACACAGATACGCAGTATTTT. Its protein is CASSPGGNTDTQYF.